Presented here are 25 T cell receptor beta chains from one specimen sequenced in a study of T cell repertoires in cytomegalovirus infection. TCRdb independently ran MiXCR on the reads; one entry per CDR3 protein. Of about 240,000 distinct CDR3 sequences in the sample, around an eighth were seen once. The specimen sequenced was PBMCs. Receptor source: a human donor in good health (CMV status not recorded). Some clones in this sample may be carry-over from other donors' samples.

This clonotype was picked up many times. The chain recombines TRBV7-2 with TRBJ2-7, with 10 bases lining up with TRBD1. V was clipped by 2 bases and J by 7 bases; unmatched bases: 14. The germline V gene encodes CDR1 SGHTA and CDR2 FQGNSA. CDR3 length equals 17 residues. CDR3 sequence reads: CASSLKSWRTGGQEQYF. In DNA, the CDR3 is TGTGCCAGCAGCTTAAAATCCTGGCGGACAGGGGGTCAAGAGCAGTACTTC. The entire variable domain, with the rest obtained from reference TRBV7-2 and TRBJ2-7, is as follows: GAGVSQSPSNKVTEKGKDVELRCDPISGHTALYWYRQSLGQGLEFLIYFQGNSAPDKSGLPSDRFSAERTGGSVSTLTIQRTQQEDSAVYLCASSLKSWRTGGQEQYFGPGTRLTVT.

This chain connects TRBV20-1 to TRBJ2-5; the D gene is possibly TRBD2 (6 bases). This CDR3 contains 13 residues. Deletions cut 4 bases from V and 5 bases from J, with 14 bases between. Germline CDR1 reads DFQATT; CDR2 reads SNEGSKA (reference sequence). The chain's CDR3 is CSAIGGGEETQYF. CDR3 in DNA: TGCAGTGCTATCGGAGGAGGGGAGGAGACCCAGTACTTC.

The CDR3 region has the DNA TGTGCCAGCAGTTCCCCGGGACTAGCGGGGAGGGTAAACTCCTACAATGAGCAGTTCTTC. Translated: CASSSPGLAGRVNSYNEQFF. The genes are TRBV28 and TRBJ2-1; 13 bases match TRBD2. V shed 4 bases, J shed 0 bases, and the junction held 12 bases outside the gene matches. This CDR3 contains 20 residues. Germline V gives CDR1 MDHEN, CDR2 SYDVKM.

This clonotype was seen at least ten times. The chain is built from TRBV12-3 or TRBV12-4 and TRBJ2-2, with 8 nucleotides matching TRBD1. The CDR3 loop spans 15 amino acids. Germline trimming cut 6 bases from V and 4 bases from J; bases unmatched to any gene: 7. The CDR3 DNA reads TGTGCCAGCAGCCCAGGACAGGGCGGCACCGGGGAGCTGTTTTTT. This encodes CASSPGQGGTGELFF.

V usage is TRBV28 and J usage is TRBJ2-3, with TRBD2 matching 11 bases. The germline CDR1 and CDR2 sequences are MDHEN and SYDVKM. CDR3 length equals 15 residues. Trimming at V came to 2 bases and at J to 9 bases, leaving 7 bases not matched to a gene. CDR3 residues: CASSLATSGSRTQYF. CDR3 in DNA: TGTGCCAGCAGTTTAGCTACTAGCGGGAGTCGGACGCAGTATTTT.

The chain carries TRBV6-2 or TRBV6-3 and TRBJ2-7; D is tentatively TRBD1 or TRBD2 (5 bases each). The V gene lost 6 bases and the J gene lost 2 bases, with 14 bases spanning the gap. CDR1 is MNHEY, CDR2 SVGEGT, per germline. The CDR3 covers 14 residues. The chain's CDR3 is CASREMGPTYEQYF. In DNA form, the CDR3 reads TGTGCCAGCAGAGAAATGGGACCTACCTACGAGCAGTACTTC.

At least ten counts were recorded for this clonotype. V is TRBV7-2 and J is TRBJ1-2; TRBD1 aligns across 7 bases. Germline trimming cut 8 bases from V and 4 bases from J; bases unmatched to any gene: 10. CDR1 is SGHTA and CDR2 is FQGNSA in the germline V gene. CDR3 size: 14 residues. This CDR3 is CASASQGTGYGYTF. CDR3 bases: TGTGCCAGCGCCTCACAGGGGACGGGCTATGGCTACACCTTC.

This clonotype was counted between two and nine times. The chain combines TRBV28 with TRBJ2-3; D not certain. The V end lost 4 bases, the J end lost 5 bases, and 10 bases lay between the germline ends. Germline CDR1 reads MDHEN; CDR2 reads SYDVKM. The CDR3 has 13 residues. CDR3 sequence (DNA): TGTGCCAGCAGTTCCACCTCTGGAGATACGCAGTATTTT. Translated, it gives CASSSTSGDTQYF.

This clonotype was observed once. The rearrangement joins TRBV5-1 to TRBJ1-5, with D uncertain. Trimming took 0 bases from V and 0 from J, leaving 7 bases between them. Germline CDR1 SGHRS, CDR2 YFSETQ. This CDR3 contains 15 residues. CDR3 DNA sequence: TGCGCCAGCAGCTTGGACGGAGATAGCAATCAGCCCCAGCATTTT. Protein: CASSLDGDSNQPQHF.

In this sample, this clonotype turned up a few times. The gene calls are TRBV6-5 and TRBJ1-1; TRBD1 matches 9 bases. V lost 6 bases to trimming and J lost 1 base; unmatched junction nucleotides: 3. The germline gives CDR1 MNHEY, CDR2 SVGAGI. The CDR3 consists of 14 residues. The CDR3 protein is CASRWDRENTEAFF. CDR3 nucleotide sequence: TGTGCCAGCAGATGGGACAGGGAGAACACTGAAGCTTTCTTT.

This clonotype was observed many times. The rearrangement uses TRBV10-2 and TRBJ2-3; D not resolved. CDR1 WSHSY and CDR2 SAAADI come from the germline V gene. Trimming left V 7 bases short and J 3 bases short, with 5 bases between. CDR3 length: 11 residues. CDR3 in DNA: TGCGCCAGCACCTTGACAGATACGCAGTATTTT. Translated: CASTLTDTQYF.

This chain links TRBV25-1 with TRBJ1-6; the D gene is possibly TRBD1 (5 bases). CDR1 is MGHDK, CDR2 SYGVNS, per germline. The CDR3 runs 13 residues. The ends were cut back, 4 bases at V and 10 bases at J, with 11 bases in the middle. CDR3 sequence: CASSGQGESPLHF. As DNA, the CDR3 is TGTGCCAGCAGTGGGCAGGGCGAATCACCCCTCCACTTT.

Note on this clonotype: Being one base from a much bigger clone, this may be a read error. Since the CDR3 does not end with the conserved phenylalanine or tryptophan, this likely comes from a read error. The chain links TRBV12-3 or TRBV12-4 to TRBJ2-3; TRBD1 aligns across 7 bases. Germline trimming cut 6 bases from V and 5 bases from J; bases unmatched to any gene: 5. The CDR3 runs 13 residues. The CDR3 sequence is CASRPTGRDTQYL. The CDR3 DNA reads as TGTGCCAGCAGACCGACAGGGAGAGATACGCAGTATTTA.

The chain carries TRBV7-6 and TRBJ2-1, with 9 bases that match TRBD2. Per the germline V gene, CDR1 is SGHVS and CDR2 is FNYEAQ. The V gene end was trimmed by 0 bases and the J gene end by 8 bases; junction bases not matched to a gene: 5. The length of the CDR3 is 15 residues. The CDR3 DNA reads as TGTGCCAGCAGCTTAGCAGGCGGGAGGGCCGATGAGCAGTTCTTC. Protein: CASSLAGGRADEQFF.

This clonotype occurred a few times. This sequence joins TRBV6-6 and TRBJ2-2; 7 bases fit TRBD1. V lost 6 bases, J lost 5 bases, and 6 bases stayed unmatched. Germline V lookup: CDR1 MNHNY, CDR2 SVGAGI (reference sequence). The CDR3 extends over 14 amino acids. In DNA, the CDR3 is TGTGCCAGCAGAGCCCAGGGGGAAACCGGGGAGCTGTTTTTT. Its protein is CASRAQGETGELFF.

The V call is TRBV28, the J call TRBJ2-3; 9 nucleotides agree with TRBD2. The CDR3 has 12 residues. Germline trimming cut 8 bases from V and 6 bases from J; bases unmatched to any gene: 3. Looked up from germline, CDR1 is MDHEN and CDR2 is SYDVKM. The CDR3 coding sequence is TGTGCCAGCGAGCTAGCGGGGGATACGCAGTATTTT. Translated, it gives CASELAGDTQYF.

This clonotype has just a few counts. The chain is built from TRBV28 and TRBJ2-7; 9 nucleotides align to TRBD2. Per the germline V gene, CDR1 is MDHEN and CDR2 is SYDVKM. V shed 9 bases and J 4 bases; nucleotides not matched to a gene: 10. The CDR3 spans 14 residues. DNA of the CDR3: TGTGCCAGTCTCACAGCTAGCGGGGTGTACGAGCAGTACTTC. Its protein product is CASLTASGVYEQYF.

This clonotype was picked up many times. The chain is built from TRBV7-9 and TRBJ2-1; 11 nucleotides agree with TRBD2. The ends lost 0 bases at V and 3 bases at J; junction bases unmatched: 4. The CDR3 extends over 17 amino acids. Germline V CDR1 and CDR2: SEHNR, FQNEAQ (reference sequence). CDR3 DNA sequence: TGTGCCAGCAGCTTAGCATTTGGGACTAGCGGCTACAATGAGCAGTTCTTC. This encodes CASSLAFGTSGYNEQFF.

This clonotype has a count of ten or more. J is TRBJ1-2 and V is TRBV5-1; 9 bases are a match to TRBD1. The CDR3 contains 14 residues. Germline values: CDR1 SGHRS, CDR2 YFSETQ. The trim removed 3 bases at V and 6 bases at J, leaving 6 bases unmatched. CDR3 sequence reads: CASSYTGTGNGYTF. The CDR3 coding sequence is TGCGCCAGCAGCTATACCGGGACAGGGAATGGCTACACCTTC.

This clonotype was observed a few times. CDR3 residues: CASSARDIMNTEAFF. The DNA of the CDR3 is TGTGCCAGCAGCGCCCGGGATATCATGAACACTGAAGCTTTCTTT. This chain uses TRBV7-9 with TRBJ1-1; D is ambiguous. This CDR3 is 15 amino acids long. From germline, CDR1 is SEHNR and CDR2 FQNEAQ (reference sequence). V was trimmed by 5 bases and J by 0 bases, leaving 13 bases between them.

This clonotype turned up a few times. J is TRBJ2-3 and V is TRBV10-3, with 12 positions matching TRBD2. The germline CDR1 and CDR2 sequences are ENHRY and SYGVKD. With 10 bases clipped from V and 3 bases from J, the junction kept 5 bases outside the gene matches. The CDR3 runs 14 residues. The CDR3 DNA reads TGTGCCACGACTAGCGGGAGAGAAACAGATACGCAGTATTTT. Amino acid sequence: CATTSGRETDTQYF.

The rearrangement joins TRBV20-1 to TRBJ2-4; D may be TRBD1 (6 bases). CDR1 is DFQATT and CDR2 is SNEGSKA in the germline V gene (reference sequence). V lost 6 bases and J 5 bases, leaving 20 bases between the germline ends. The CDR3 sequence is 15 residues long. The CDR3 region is CSATGTPLAQNIQYF. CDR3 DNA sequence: TGCAGTGCAACCGGGACACCCCTCGCCCAAAACATTCAGTACTTC.

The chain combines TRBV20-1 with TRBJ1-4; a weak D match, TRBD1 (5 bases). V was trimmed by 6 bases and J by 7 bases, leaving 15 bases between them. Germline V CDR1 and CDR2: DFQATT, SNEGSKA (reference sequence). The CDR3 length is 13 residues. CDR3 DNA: TGCAGTGCCGGGGGGTTTCGGGGTGAAAAACTGTTTTTT. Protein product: CSAGGFRGEKLFF.

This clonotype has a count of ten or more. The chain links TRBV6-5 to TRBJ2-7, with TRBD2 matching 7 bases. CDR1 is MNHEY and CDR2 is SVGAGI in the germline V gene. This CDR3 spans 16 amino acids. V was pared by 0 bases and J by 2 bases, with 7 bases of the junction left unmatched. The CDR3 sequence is CASSYSSGRTPYEQYF. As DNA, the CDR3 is TGTGCCAGCAGTTACTCTTCCGGGAGGACCCCCTACGAGCAGTACTTC.

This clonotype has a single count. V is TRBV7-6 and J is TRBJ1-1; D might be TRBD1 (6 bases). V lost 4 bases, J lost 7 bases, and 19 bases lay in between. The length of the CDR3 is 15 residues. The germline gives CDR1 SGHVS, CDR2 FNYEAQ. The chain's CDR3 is CASSSPYWGAHEAFF. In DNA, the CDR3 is TGTGCCAGCAGCTCCCCATATTGGGGGGCACATGAAGCTTTCTTT.